This TCR beta chain was sequenced for a study of OX40 agonist ivuxolimab in advanced cancers. As for the study in general: The study gave patients intravenous ivuxolimab at 0.01 to 10 mg/kg every 2 weeks. Study-level findings and limits: Averaging showed that CD8+ T cells had more expanded clones than CD4+ did. The CD4+ and CD8+ T cells in the blood had expanded clonally by week 6 at 0.1 to 3.0 mg/kg.

On this clone itself: Its target is not known.

The CDR3 length is 16 residues. V was shortened by 7 bases and J by 1 base, with 19 bases between the two germline ends. The germline V gene has CDR1 SGHDN and CDR2 FVKESK. The data were produced by immunoSEQ multiplex PCR, yet TCRdb's version contains in-frame clones alone and is incomplete. Among more than 55,000 clones, around 87% were seen once, and the ten largest hold about 4%. Patients had blood sampled at baseline and again on cycle 4 day 1 and cycle 7 day 1. The specimen comprised CD4+ or CD8+ T cells sorted from blood, sampled in a trial of the OX40 agonist ivuxolimab. The receptor's source is an adult with an advanced solid tumor such as melanoma, head and neck, liver or kidney cancer. The V gene is TRBV14, the J gene TRBJ1-2; D perhaps matches TRBD1 (6 bases). CDR3 sequence reads: CASTPGHIQLNYGYTF. The CDR3 DNA follows: TGTGCCAGCACCCCGGGACATATCCAACTTAACTATGGCTACACCTTC.